This TCR beta chain comes out of a study of neurological immune-mediated disorders. A 10-nucleotide random UMI tagged transcripts in template-switch 5'RACE cDNA synthesis. Over 180 million TCR-beta sequences (from 15-18 subjects) were yielded by each sequencing run. A single record per CDR3 protein comes from TCRdb applying MiXCR to the 5' RACE reads. The data contain 53,000 or so distinct CDR3 sequences, 7% to 10% of them singletons. Time point specified: longitudinal time-point 3. Unsorted libraries were generated from 2 million PBMCs held at -80 degrees C. General study findings and limits: HTLV-1-associated myelopathy had the most TCR clonal expansion, whereas multiple sclerosis had the least (lower than in healthy controls).

The V gene lost 6 bases and the J gene lost 3 bases, with 17 bases spanning the gap. The CDR3 consists of 15 residues. There are many counts of this clonotype. Its antigen is as yet unknown. This TCR came from a woman aged 40 to 49 in good health. The V gene is TRBV12-3 or TRBV12-4, the J gene TRBJ1-2; possible D gene TRBD1, 5 bases. The source material was PBMCs. As DNA, the CDR3 is TGTGCCAGCAGACTTTTTAGGGGACGGGACTATGGCTACACCTTC. This encodes CASRLFRGRDYGYTF.